A single sample gave rise to the 27 T cell receptor beta chains below, sequenced in a study of T cells in Graves' hyperthyroidism and ophthalmopathy. Amplified TCR beta CDR3 regions derived from RNA transcripts. RT-PCR in the first round (using the HTBI primer set) targeted the TCR CDR3. MiXCR was run by TCRdb on the multiplex PCR reads, yielding one entry per CDR3 protein. The data contain about 580,000 distinct CDR3 sequences, about 15% of them singletons. Input material: blood. The receptor set was obtained from a woman in her 30s with Graves' hyperthyroidism that later progressed to Graves' ophthalmopathy.

This clonotype was observed a handful of times. CDR3 DNA: TGCGCCAGCAGCTTGGAAAGCTCGTGGGCTAACTATGGCTACACCTTC. This encodes CASSLESSWANYGYTF. This chain links TRBV5-1 with TRBJ1-2; D gene uncertain. CDR1 and CDR2 from the germline V gene are SGHRS and YFSETQ. The V end lost 0 bases, the J end lost 0 bases, and 12 bases lay between the germline ends. CDR3 length equals 16 residues.

Details on this clonotype: The conserved closing phenylalanine or tryptophan is absent in this CDR3, likely reflecting a read error. This chain joins TRBV11-2 and TRBJ2-2; 7 bases match TRBD1. Per the germline V gene, CDR1 is SGHAT and CDR2 is FQNNGV. The CDR3 extends over 14 amino acids. The J segment lost 4 bases and the V segment lost 5 bases, leaving 4 bases of the junction unmatched. The CDR3 is CASSLSGGTGELFL. The CDR3, as DNA: TGTGCCAGCAGCCTCTCAGGGGGCACCGGGGAGCTGTTTTTA.

Details on this clonotype: The limits of the CDR3 on the DNA are not certain, so only TCRdb's listed CDR3 is given. V gene TRBV28 combines with J gene TRBJ2-3. Germline V gene sequence: CDR1 MDHEN, CDR2 SYDVKM. The CDR3 spans 14 residues, counting both ends. CDR3: CASTLGTFTDTQYF.

This clonotype was recorded many times. The V call is TRBV7-2, the J call TRBJ1-5, with 9 bases fitting TRBD1. Trimming cost V 4 bases and J 11 bases; bases outside gene matches: 12. The CDR3 extends over 15 amino acids. Germline V gene lookup returns CDR1 SGHTA and CDR2 FQGNSA. CDR3 residues: CASSSPTGGGVAQHF. Here the CDR3 DNA reads TGTGCCAGCAGCTCCCCGACAGGGGGGGGAGTAGCCCAGCATTTT. Full variable domain (outside the CDR3, taken from reference TRBV7-2 and TRBJ1-5): GAGVSQSPSNKVTEKGKDVELRCDPISGHTALYWYRQSLGQGLEFLIYFQGNSAPDKSGLPSDRFSAERTGGSVSTLTIQRTQQEDSAVYLCASSSPTGGGVAQHFGDGTRLSIL.

The chain couples TRBV18 to TRBJ2-2; 9 nucleotides align to TRBD2. Trimming cost V 7 bases and J 8 bases; bases outside gene matches: 14. Per the germline V gene, CDR1 is KGHSH and CDR2 is LQKENI. The CDR3 covers 16 residues. The CDR3 region is CASWRGGSGSLGELFF. Written as DNA, the CDR3 is TGTGCCAGCTGGCGAGGCGGTAGCGGGAGTCTTGGGGAGCTGTTTTTT.

CDR3 DNA sequence: TGTGCCAGCTCGCAACAAACAGGGGTGTCAGATACGCAGTATTTT. As protein: CASSQQTGVSDTQYF. The J gene is TRBJ2-3, the V gene TRBV18; 7 bases match TRBD1. The germline V gene encodes CDR1 KGHSH and CDR2 LQKENI. The CDR3 length is 15 residues. The junction had 10 bases not matched to a gene; V was cut back by 6 bases and J by 4 bases.

There are many counts of this clonotype. The rearrangement links TRBV3-1 to TRBJ1-2; tentative D call: TRBD1 (6 bases). The V end was cut by 6 bases, the J end by 8 bases, with 16 bases between. CDR1 and CDR2 from the germline V gene are LGHDT and YNNKEL (reference sequence). This CDR3 comprises 13 residues. The CDR3 is CASSPTGDEGYTF. DNA for the CDR3: TGTGCCAGCAGTCCGACAGGAGATGAGGGCTACACCTTC.

This clonotype was counted many times. The chain uses TRBV12-3 or TRBV12-4 and TRBJ2-7; TRBD2 matches 11 bases. Losses at the gene ends were 7 bases for V and 4 bases for J; bases not matched to a gene: 15. This CDR3 is 17 amino acids long. CDR3 DNA: TGTGCCAGCACCAGACTAGCGGGAAACCAAAAGCCATACGAGCAGTACTTC. Translation: CASTRLAGNQKPYEQYF.

This clonotype was detected ten times or more. V gene TRBV6-2 or TRBV6-3 combines with J gene TRBJ2-3; D is possibly TRBD2 (5 bases). The germline gives CDR1 MNHEY, CDR2 SVGEGT. V gave up 7 bases and J gave up 0 bases, with 11 bases separating them. The CDR3 has 14 amino acids. The CDR3 nucleotides read TGTGCCAGCAACGGTCGCGGGAGCACAGATACGCAGTATTTT. Translation gives CASNGRGSTDTQYF.

There are many counts of this clonotype. This chain joins TRBV3-1 and TRBJ1-1; D uncertain. The germline V gene encodes CDR1 LGHDT and CDR2 YNNKEL (reference sequence). The CDR3 covers 12 residues. Trimming pared 0 bases from V and 4 bases from J, leaving 3 bases between. CDR3 bases: TGTGCCAGCAGCCAAGAAGGCACTGAAGCTTTCTTT. It specifies CASSQEGTEAFF.

The chain couples TRBV20-1 to TRBJ1-1; 9 nucleotides match TRBD1. Germline V gene lookup returns CDR1 DFQATT and CDR2 SNEGSKA (reference sequence). This CDR3 comprises 11 residues. With 5 bases clipped from V and 12 bases from J, the junction kept 7 bases outside the gene matches. The CDR3 region is CSAPGGTGTFF. DNA for the CDR3: TGCAGTGCTCCTGGGGGGACAGGGACTTTCTTT.

The CDR3 region is CSVEYILAGLSTDTQYF. The CDR3 coding sequence is TGCAGCGTTGAATATATTTTAGCGGGCCTCAGCACAGATACGCAGTATTTT. V is TRBV29-1 and J is TRBJ2-3, with TRBD2 matching over 7 bases. The CDR3 contains 17 residues. The germline CDR1 and CDR2 sequences are SQVTM and ANQGSEA. The V segment lost 2 bases and the J segment 0 bases; nucleotides outside the gene matches: 11.

This CDR3 is CASSQAGVGETQYF. The CDR3 DNA is TGTGCCAGCAGCCAAGCGGGAGTTGGAGAGACCCAGTACTTC. The chain uses TRBV7-2 and TRBJ2-5, with 8 bases that match TRBD2. Losses at the gene ends were 5 bases for V and 4 bases for J; bases not matched to a gene: 6. CDR3 length equals 14 residues. Per the germline V gene, CDR1 is SGHTA and CDR2 is FQGNSA.

The CDR3 reads CASKYTGTGLSEQYF. In DNA form, the CDR3 reads TGTGCCAGCAAGTACACCGGGACAGGGCTCTCCGAGCAGTACTTC. V gene TRBV6-2 or TRBV6-3 combines with J gene TRBJ2-7; 9 bases fit TRBD1. The V gene's germline CDR1 is MNHEY and CDR2 SVGEGT. The CDR3 loop spans 15 amino acids. V trimming: 7 bases; J trimming: 6 bases; junction bases outside the gene matches: 13.

The chain is built from TRBV6-1 and TRBJ1-5, with unresolved D. This CDR3 comprises 13 residues. Germline V gene lookup returns CDR1 MNHNS and CDR2 SASEGT. Trimming left V 6 bases short and J 6 bases short, with 12 bases between. The CDR3 is CASSAAPRQPQHF. DNA for the CDR3: TGTGCCAGCAGCGCAGCGCCTCGTCAGCCCCAGCATTTT.

This clonotype came up many times. The V and J genes are TRBV11-3 and TRBJ2-3; possibly TRBD2 for D (5 bases). Trimming took 3 bases from V and 2 from J, leaving 12 bases between them. The germline CDR1 and CDR2 sequences are SGHNT and YENEEA. The CDR3 totals 15 residues. In DNA, the CDR3 is TGTGCCAGCAGCTTTAGATCGGACTTCACAGATACGCAGTATTTT. Residues: CASSFRSDFTDTQYF.

This clonotype was seen repeatedly, ten times or more. The CDR3 DNA is TGTGCCAGCAGTTACCGGACAGGGACTGAGCAGTTCTTC. It is translated as CASSYRTGTEQFF. The chain links TRBV6-2 or TRBV6-3 to TRBJ2-1; 8 bases match TRBD1. The germline V gene has CDR1 MNHEY and CDR2 SVGEGT. V dropped 2 bases and J dropped 9; count of bases not matched to a gene: 3. There are 13 residues in the CDR3.

This clonotype was recorded many times. The CDR3 sequence: CASKPQNSNTEAFF. CDR3 DNA sequence: TGTGCCAGCAAACCGCAGAATTCAAACACTGAAGCTTTCTTT. The chain combines TRBV12-3 or TRBV12-4 with TRBJ1-1; D is uncertain. The V gene lost 7 bases and the J gene lost 2 bases, with 14 bases spanning the gap. The length of the CDR3 is 14 residues.

This clonotype was counted at least ten times. V usage is TRBV20-1 and J usage is TRBJ1-1; 9 bases align to TRBD1. Germline CDR1 is DFQATT and CDR2 is SNEGSKA (reference sequence). Germline trimming cut 5 bases from V and 6 bases from J; bases unmatched to any gene: 7. The CDR3 runs 13 residues. The CDR3 DNA reads TGCAGTGCTGCCCGACAGGGGGATTCTGAAGCTTTCTTT. Residues: CSAARQGDSEAFF.

V and J are TRBV30 and TRBJ1-2; 10 bases agree with TRBD1. The germline gives CDR1 GTSNPN, CDR2 SVGIG (reference sequence). With V trimmed by 0 bases and J by 6 bases, 7 bases remained unmatched. This CDR3 has 15 residues. The CDR3, as DNA: TGTGCCTGGAGTGTGGGGACAGGGGATTCCGATGGCTACACCTTC. As protein: CAWSVGTGDSDGYTF.

V usage is TRBV3-1 and J usage is TRBJ2-7; TRBD1 or TRBD2 may be the D gene (5 bases each). The germline gives CDR1 LGHDT, CDR2 YNNKEL (reference sequence). The CDR3 runs 13 residues. V was pared by 0 bases and J by 6 bases, with 9 bases between. CDR3 DNA sequence: TGTGCCAGCAGCCAAGATCGGGGCCTCGAGCAGTACTTC. Translated: CASSQDRGLEQYF.

This clonotype was picked up many times. The chain employs TRBV6-1 and TRBJ2-1; TRBD2 might be the D (5 bases). The CDR3 covers 14 residues. V was trimmed by 3 bases and J by 8 bases, leaving 14 bases between them. Germline loops: CDR1 MNHNS, CDR2 SASEGT. The CDR3 spells CASSETMENDEQFF. CDR3 DNA: TGTGCCAGCAGTGAGACTATGGAGAACGATGAGCAGTTCTTC.

This clonotype was observed once. The gene calls are TRBV28 and TRBJ2-5, with D perhaps matching TRBD1 (5 bases). Trimming took 3 bases from V and 4 from J, leaving 18 bases between them. The length of the CDR3 is 16 residues. Looked up from germline, CDR1 is MDHEN and CDR2 is SYDVKM. The CDR3 here is CASSFTPGAATETQYF. The DNA of the CDR3 is TGTGCCAGCAGTTTCACCCCTGGGGCGGCAACAGAGACCCAGTACTTC.

This clonotype has ten or more counts. The V and J genes are TRBV6-2 or TRBV6-3 and TRBJ2-1; a possible D gene is TRBD2 (5 bases). Germline CDR1 reads MNHEY; CDR2 reads SVGEGT. V lost 7 bases and J lost 4, with 11 bases in between. CDR3 length: 13 residues. The chain's CDR3 is CASTIAPYNEQFF. CDR3 sequence (DNA): TGTGCCAGCACAATAGCGCCTTACAATGAGCAGTTCTTC.

The chain is built from TRBV18 and TRBJ2-6, with D hard to call. The V gene lost 4 bases and the J gene lost 3 bases, with 16 bases spanning the gap. CDR3 length equals 17 residues. Germline V gene lookup returns CDR1 KGHSH and CDR2 LQKENI. CDR3: CASSRSQLLSGANVLTF. The CDR3 DNA reads TGTGCCAGCTCACGTAGTCAGCTACTGAGTGGGGCCAACGTCCTGACTTTC. Based on the CDR3 plus reference TRBV18 and TRBJ2-6, the full variable domain is NAGVMQNPRHLVRRRGQEARLRCSPMKGHSHVYWYRQLPEEGLKFMVYLQKENIIDESGMPKERFSAEFPKEGPSILRIQQVVRGDSAAYFCASSRSQLLSGANVLTFGAGSRLTVL.

In the case of this clonotype: Given a much more abundant clone one base away, this may be a read error. The conserved closing phenylalanine or tryptophan is absent in this CDR3, likely reflecting a read error. The chain recombines TRBV6-1 with TRBJ1-5, with D possibly TRBD1 on 6 matching bases. The CDR3 extends over 15 amino acids. V lost 5 bases and J 0 bases, leaving 11 bases between the germline ends. Germline CDR1 reads MNHNS; CDR2 reads SASEGT. CDR3 sequence reads: CASSPGEDSNQPQHI. CDR3 bases: TGTGCCAGCAGTCCAGGGGAGGATAGCAATCAGCCCCAGCATATT.

This clonotype was picked up many times. This chain uses TRBV29-1 with TRBJ2-7, with D possibly matching TRBD1 (6 bases). CDR1 is SQVTM, CDR2 ANQGSEA, per germline. CDR3 size: 15 residues. V was clipped by 4 bases and J by 2 bases, with 18 bases between them. In DNA form, the CDR3 reads TGCAGCGTTGCATTTCAGGACAGTTCTACCTACGAGCAGTACTTC. Its protein product is CSVAFQDSSTYEQYF.